The TCR beta chain described here comes from a study of vaccination effects on CD4 cells after COVID-19. Sequencing was preceded by expansion of antigen-specific CD4+ T cells with viral peptide pools in the ViraFEST assay. CD4+ T cells were isolated after around 10 days of culture. The vaccine recipients had no prior SARS-CoV-2 infection, with negative nucleocapsid antibodies. Peptides at 10 ug/ml and IL-2 at 10 IU/ml were added to 2 million or so PBMC per well. Each culture had half its medium swapped for IL-2 medium on days 3 and 7. Note on this clone: Its cognate antigen is unknown.

CDR3 length: 14 residues. Trimming removed 1 base from V and 5 bases from J; junction bases left unmatched: 3. CDR1 is SGHRS and CDR2 is YFSETQ in the germline V gene. Repertoires were generated with immunoSEQ multiplex PCR, while TCRdb's copy carries only in-frame clones and drops some. This sample carries tens of thousands of clones, 60% to 80% of them seen once, and the ten largest clones take 3.5% to 4.5%. The material was CD4+ T cells from PBMCs cultured with HCoV-OC43 spike peptides, obtained before COVID-19 vaccination. This sample's subset: HCoV-OC43 spike overlapping peptide pool stimulation. The sequence came from a human donor who received a COVID-19 vaccine. The rearrangement links TRBV5-1 to TRBJ2-3; 8 bases agree with TRBD2. CDR3 nucleotides: TGCGCCAGCAGCTTGACTAGCGGTATAGATACGCAGTATTTT. Translating it yields CASSLTSGIDTQYF.